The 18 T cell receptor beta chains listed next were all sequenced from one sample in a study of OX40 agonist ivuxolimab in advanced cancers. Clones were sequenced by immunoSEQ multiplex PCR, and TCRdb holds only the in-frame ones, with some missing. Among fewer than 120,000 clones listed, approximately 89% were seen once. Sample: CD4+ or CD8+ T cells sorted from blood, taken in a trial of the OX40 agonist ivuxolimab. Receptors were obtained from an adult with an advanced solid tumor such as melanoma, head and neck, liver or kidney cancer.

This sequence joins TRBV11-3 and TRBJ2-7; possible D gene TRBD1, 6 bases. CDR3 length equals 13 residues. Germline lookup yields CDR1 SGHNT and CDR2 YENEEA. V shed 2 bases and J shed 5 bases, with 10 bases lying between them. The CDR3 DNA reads TGTGCCAGCAGCTTAACTGGGGGCCACGAGCAGTACTTC. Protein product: CASSLTGGHEQYF.

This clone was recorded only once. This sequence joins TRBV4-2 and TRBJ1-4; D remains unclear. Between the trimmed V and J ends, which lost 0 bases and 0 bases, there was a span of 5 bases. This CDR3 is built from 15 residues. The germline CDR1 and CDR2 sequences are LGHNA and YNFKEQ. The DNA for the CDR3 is TGTGCCAGCAGCCAAGAATCTCCAACTAATGAAAAACTGTTTTTT. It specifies CASSQESPTNEKLFF.

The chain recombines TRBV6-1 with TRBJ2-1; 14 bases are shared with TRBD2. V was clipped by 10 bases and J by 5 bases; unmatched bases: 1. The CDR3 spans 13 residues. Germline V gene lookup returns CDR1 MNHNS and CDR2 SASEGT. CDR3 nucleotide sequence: TGTGCCACGGGACTAGCGGGAGACAATGAGCAGTTCTTC. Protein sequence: CATGLAGDNEQFF.

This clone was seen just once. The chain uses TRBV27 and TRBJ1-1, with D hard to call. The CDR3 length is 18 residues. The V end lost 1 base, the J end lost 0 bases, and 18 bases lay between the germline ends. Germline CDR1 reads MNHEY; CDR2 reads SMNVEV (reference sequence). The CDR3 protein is CASSLWRPASSLNTEAFF. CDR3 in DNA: TGTGCCAGCAGTTTATGGCGCCCGGCCAGCAGTCTGAACACTGAAGCTTTCTTT.

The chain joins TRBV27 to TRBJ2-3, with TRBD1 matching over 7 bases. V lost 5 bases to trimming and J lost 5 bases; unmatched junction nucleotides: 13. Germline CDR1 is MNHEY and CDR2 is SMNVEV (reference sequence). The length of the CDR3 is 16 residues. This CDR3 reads CASSPSGTVILDTQYF. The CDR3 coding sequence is TGTGCCAGCAGTCCCTCCGGGACAGTTATATTAGATACGCAGTATTTT.

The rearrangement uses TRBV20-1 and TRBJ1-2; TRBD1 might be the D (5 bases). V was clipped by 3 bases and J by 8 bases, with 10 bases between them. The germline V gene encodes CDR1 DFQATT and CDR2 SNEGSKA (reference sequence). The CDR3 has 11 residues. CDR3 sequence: CSASPGDGYTF. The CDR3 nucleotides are TGCAGTGCTAGCCCCGGGGACGGCTACACCTTC.

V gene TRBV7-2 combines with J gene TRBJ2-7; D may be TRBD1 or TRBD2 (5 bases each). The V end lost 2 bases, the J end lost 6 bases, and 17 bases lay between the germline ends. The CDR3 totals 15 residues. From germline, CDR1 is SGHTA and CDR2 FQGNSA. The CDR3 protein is CASSLPGPVGGEQYF. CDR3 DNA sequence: TGTGCCAGCAGCTTACCGGGTCCCGTTGGGGGCGAGCAGTACTTC.

CDR3 in amino acids: CASSPTGSDYNEQFF. CDR3 DNA: TGCGCCAGCAGCCCTACAGGTTCTGACTACAATGAGCAGTTCTTC. This rearrangement joins TRBV5-1 to TRBJ2-1, with a weak D call TRBD1 (5 bases). The CDR3 loop spans 15 amino acids. The ends were cut back, 4 bases at V and 3 bases at J, with 14 bases in the middle. CDR1 and CDR2 (germline): SGHRS, YFSETQ.

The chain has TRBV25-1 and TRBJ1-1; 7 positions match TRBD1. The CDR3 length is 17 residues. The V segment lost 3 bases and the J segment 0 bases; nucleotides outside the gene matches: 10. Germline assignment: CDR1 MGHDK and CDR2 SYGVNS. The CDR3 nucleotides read TGTGCCAGCAGTGACCTGTCCACAGGGGAGCTGAACACTGAAGCTTTCTTT. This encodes CASSDLSTGELNTEAFF.

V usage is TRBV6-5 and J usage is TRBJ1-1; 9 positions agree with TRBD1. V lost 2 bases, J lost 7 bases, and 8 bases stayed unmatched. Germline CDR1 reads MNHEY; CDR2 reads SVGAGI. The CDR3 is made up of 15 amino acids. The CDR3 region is CASSYQRDRGVEAFF. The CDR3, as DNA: TGTGCCAGCAGTTACCAAAGAGACAGGGGGGTTGAAGCTTTCTTT.

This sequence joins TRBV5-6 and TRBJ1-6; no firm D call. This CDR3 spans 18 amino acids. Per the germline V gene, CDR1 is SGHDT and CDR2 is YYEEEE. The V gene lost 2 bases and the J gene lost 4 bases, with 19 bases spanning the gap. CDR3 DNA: TGTGCCAGCAGCTTAGGGAAAATAATCCGAGCTTATAATTCACCCCTCCACTTT. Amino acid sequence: CASSLGKIIRAYNSPLHF.

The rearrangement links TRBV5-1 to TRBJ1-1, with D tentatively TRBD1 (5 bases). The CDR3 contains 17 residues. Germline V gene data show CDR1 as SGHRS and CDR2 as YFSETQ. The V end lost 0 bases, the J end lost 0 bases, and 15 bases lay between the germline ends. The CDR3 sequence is CASSLEPTGTLNTEAFF. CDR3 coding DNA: TGCGCCAGCAGCTTGGAACCTACCGGGACCCTGAACACTGAAGCTTTCTTT.

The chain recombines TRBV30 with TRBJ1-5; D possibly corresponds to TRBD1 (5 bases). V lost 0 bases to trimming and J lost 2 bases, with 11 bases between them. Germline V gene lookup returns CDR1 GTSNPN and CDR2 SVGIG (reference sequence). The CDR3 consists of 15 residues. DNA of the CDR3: TGTGCCTGGAGTGTACTCAGGGCTGGCAATCAGCCCCAGCATTTT. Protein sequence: CAWSVLRAGNQPQHF.

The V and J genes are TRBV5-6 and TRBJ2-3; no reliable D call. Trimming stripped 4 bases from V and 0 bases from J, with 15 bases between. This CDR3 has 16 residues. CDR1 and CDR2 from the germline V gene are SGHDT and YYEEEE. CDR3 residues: CASSPLGALSTDTQYF. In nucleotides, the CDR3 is TGTGCCAGCAGCCCCCTAGGAGCGCTTAGCACAGATACGCAGTATTTT.

The CDR3 reads CASSIAPTGAGTEAFF. DNA of the CDR3: TGTGCCAGTAGTATAGCCCCCACAGGGGCGGGGACTGAAGCTTTCTTT. This chain joins TRBV19 and TRBJ1-1, with 7 bases identical to TRBD1. Germline loops: CDR1 LNHDA, CDR2 SQIVND (reference sequence). V trimming: 1 base; J trimming: 5 bases; junction bases outside the gene matches: 10. CDR3 length equals 16 residues.

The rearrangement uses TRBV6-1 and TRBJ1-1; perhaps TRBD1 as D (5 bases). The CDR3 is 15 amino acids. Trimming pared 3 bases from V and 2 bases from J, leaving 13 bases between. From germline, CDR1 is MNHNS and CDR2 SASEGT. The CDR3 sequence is CASSDGAGPNTEAFF. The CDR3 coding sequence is TGTGCCAGCAGTGATGGGGCAGGCCCAAACACTGAAGCTTTCTTT.

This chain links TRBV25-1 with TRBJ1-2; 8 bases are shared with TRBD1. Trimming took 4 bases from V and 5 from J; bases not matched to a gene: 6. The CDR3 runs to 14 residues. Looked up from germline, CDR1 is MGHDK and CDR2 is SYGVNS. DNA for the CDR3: TGTGCCAGCAGTGGGACAGGGAAAAAGTATGGCTACACCTTC. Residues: CASSGTGKKYGYTF.

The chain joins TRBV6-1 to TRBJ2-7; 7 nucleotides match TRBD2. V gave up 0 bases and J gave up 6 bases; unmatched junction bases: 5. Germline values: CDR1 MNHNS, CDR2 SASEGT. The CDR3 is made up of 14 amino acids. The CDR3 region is CASSEAAGFGEQYF. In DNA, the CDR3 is TGTGCCAGCAGTGAAGCAGCGGGGTTCGGCGAGCAGTACTTC.